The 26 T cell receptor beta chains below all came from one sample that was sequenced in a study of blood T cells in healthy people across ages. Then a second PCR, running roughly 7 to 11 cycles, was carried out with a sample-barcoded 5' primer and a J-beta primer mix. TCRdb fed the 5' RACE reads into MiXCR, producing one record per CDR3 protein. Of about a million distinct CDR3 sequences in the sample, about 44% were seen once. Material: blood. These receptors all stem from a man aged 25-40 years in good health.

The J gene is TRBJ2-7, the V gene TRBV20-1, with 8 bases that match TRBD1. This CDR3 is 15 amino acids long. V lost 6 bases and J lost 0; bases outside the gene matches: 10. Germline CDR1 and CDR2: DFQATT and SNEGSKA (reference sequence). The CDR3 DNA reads TGCAGTGCCGTGGACAGGGTGATACCCTCCTACGAGCAGTACTTC. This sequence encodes CSAVDRVIPSYEQYF.

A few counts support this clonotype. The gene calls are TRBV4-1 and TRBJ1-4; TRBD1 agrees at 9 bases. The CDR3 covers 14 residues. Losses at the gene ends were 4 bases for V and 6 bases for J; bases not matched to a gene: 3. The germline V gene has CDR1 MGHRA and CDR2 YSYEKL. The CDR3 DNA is TGCGCCAGCAGCCGGACAGGGGAGGATGAAAAACTGTTTTTT. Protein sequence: CASSRTGEDEKLFF.

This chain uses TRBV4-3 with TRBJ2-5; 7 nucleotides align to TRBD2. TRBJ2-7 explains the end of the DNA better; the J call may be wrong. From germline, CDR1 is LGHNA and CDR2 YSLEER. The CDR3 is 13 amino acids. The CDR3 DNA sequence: TGCGCCAGCAGCCAGTCGGCGGGGGTCGAGCAGTACTTC. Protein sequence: CASSQSAGVEQYF.

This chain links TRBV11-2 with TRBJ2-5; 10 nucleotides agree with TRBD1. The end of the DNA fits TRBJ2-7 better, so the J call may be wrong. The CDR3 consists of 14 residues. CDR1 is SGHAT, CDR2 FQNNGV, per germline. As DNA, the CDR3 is TGTGCCAGCAGCCGACAGGGGGCCTCGGACGAGCAGTACTTC. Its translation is CASSRQGASDEQYF.

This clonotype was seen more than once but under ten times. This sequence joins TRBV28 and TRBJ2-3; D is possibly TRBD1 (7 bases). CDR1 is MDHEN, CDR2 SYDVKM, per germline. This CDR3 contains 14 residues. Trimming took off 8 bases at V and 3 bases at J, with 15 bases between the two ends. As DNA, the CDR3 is TGTGCCAGCCTCCGACAGGGAGGAACAGATACGCAGTATTTT. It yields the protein CASLRQGGTDTQYF.

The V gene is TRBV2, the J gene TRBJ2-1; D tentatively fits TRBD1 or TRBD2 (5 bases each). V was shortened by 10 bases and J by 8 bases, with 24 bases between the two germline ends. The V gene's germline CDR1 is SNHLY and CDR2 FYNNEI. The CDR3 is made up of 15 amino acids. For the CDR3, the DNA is TGTGCCATGACCCTCGGGGCAGGGATGAGGGATGAGCAGTTCTTC. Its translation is CAMTLGAGMRDEQFF.

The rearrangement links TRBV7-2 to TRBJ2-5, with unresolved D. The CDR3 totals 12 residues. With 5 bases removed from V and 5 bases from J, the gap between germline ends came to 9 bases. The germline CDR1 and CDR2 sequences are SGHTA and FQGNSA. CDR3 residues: CASSPPIETQYF. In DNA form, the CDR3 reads TGTGCCAGCAGCCCCCCCATTGAGACCCAGTACTTC.

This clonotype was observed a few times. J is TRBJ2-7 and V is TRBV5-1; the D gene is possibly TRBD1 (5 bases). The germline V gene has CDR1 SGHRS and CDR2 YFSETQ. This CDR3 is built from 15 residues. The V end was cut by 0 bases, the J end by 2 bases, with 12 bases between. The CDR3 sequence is CASSLEAREPYEQYF. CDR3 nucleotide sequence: TGCGCCAGCAGCTTGGAGGCCAGGGAACCCTACGAGCAGTACTTC.

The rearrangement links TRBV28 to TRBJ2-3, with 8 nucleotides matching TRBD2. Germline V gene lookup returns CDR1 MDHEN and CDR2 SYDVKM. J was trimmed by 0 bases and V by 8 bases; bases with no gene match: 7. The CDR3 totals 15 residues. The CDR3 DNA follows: TGTGCCAGCGTTTGGGCGGGGGGAAGCACAGATACGCAGTATTTT. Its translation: CASVWAGGSTDTQYF.

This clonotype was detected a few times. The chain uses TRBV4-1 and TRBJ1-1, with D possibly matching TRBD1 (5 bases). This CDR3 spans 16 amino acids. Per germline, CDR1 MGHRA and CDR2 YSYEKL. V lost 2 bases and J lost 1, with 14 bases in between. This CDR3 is CASSQTSTVRNTEAFF. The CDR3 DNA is TGCGCCAGCAGCCAAACCTCGACAGTAAGGAACACTGAAGCTTTCTTT.

The CDR3 reads CASGGGGTNTGELFF. The CDR3, as DNA: TGTGCCAGCGGGGGCGGGGGAACGAACACCGGGGAGCTGTTTTTT. The genes are TRBV19 and TRBJ2-2; D is perhaps TRBD2 (7 bases). The V end was cut by 9 bases, the J end by 0 bases, with 14 bases between. CDR1 is LNHDA and CDR2 is SQIVND in the germline V gene (reference sequence). The CDR3 is 15 residues long.

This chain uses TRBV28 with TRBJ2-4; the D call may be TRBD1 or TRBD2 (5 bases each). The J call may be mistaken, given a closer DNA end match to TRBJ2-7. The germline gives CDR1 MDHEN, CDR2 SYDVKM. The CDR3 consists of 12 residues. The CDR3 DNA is TGTGCCAGCGAGGGGACCACCCACGAGCAGTACTTC. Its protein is CASEGTTHEQYF.

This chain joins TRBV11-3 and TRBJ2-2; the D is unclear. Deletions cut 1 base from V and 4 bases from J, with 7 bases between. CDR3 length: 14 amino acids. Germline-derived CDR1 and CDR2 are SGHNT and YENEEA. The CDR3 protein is CASSLVSSTGELFF. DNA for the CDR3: TGTGCCAGCAGCTTAGTATCTAGCACCGGGGAGCTGTTTTTT.

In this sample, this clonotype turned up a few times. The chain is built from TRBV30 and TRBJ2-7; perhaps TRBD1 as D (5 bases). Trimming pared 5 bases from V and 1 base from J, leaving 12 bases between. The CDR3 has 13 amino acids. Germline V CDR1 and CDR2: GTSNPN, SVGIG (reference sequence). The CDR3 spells CAWATDFSYEQYF. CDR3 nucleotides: TGTGCCTGGGCGACAGATTTTTCCTACGAGCAGTACTTC.

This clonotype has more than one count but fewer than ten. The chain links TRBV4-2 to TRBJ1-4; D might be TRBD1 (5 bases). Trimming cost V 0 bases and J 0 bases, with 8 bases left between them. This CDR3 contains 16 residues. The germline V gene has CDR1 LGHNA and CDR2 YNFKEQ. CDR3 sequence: CASSQDPGPTNEKLFF. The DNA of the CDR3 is TGTGCCAGCAGCCAAGATCCGGGGCCAACTAATGAAAAACTGTTTTTT.

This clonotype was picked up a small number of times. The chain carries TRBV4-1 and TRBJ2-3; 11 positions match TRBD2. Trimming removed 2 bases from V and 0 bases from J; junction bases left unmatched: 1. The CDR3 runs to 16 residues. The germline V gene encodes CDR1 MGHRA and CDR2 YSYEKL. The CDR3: CASSQRTSGSTDTQYF. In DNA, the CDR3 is TGCGCCAGCAGCCAAAGGACTAGCGGGAGCACAGATACGCAGTATTTT.

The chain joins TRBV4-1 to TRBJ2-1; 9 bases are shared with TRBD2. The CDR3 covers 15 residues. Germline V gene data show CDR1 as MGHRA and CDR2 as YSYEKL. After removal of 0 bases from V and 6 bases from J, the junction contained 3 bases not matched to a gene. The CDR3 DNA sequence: TGCGCCAGCAGCCAAGAAGGGCGGGGGGGCAATGAGCAGTTCTTC. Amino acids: CASSQEGRGGNEQFF.

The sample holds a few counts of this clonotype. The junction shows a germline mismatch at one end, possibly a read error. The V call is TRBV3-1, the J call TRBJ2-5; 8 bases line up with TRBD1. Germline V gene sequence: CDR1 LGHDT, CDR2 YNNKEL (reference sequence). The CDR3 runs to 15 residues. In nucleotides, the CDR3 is TGTGCCTGCAGCCGACTGGGACAGGTTTATGAGACCCAGTACTTC. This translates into CACSRLGQVYETQYF.

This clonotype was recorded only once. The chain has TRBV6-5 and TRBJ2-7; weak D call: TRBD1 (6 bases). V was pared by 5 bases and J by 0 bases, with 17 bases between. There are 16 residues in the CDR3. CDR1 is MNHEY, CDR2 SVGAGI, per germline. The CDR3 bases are TGTGCCAGCAGTCCGTTACAGGGAAGGGTCTCCTACGAGCAGTACTTC. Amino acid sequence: CASSPLQGRVSYEQYF.

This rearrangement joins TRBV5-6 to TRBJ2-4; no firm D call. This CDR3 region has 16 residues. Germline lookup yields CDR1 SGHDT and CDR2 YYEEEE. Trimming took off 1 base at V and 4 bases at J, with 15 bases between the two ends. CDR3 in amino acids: CASSLYSGKGKNIQYF. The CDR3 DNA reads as TGTGCCAGCAGCTTGTACAGTGGGAAAGGTAAAAACATTCAGTACTTC.

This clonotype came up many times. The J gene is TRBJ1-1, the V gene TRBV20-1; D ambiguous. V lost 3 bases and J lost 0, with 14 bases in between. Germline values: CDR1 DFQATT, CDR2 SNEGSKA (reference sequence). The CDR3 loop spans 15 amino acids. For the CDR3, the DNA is TGCAGTGCTAGCCCCCTAGCCCGGTTGAACACTGAAGCTTTCTTT. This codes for CSASPLARLNTEAFF.

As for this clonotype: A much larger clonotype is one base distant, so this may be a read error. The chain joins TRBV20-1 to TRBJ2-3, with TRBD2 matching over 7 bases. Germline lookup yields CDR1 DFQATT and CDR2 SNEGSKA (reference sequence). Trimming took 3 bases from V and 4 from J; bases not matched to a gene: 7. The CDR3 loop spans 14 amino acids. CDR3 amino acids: CSASLGGSADTQYF. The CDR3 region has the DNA TGCAGTGCTAGTCTCGGGGGGAGCGCAGATACGCAGTATTTT.

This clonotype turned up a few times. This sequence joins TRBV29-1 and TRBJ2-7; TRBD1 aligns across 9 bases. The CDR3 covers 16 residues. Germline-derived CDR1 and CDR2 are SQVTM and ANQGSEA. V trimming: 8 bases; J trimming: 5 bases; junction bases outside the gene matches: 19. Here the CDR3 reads CSSATGTGRGMDEQYF. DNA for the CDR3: TGCAGCTCTGCCACCGGGACAGGGAGGGGAATGGACGAGCAGTACTTC.

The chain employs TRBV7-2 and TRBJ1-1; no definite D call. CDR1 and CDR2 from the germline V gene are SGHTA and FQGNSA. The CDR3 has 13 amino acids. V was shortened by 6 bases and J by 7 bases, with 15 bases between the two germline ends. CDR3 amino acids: CASSQTDGFEAFF. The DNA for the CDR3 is TGTGCCAGCAGTCAGACCGACGGATTTGAAGCTTTCTTT.

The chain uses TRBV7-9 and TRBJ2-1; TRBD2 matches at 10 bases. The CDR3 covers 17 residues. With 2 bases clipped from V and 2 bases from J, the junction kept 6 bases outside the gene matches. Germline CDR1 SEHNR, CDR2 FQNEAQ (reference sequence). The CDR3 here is CASSLYLLAGTYNEQFF. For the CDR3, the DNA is TGTGCCAGCAGCTTATATTTACTAGCGGGAACCTACAATGAGCAGTTCTTC.

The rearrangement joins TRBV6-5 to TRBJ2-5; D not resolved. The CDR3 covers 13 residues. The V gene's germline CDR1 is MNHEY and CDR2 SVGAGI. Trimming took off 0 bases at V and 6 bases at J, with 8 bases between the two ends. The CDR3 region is CASSYSATQTQYF. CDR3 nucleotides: TGTGCCAGCAGTTACTCGGCCACCCAGACCCAGTACTTC.